The 22 T cell receptor beta chains given below trace back to one sample, sequenced in a study of CD8 T cells in Susac syndrome (dated by TCRdb to between 2018 and 2021). The library came from the immunoSEQ multiplex PCR assay. RNA was extracted with the RNeasy kit and about 0.45 to 1 ug was reverse transcribed using random hexamers. Through fastp at Q25 and MiXCR, TCRdb rebuilt clones from the public reads, retaining in-frame beta chains. Rows are combined by CDR3 protein, so each entry shows the most common genes and DNA. The sample table contains fewer than 350,000 distinct CDR3 sequences; only one count was recorded for roughly 85% of them. The top ten hold around 0.21% of the sample. Sequenced: CD8+ T cells from PBMCs. Receptors originate from a human donor with multiple sclerosis.

Written as DNA, the CDR3 is TGTGCCAGCAGCTTGGGACAGGGTGTAAAAGAGACCCAGTACTTC. Its protein product is CASSLGQGVKETQYF. This sequence joins TRBV5-4 and TRBJ2-5; 7 bases are a match to TRBD1. Germline V gives CDR1 SGHNT, CDR2 YYREEE (reference sequence). Trimming cost V 0 bases and J 3 bases; bases outside gene matches: 5. The CDR3 covers 15 residues.

The chain employs TRBV4-3 and TRBJ2-1; 10 nucleotides agree with TRBD1. J was trimmed by 7 bases and V by 1 base; bases with no gene match: 4. Germline CDR1 reads LGHNA; CDR2 reads YSLEER. The CDR3 contains 15 residues. The CDR3 DNA sequence: TGCGCCAGCAGCCAAGGGGGACAGGGGATAAATGAGCAGTTCTTC. Translated: CASSQGGQGINEQFF.

This clonotype was picked up one time. The rearrangement links TRBV6-5 to TRBJ1-1; D is ambiguous. Deletions cut 2 bases from V and 2 bases from J, with 9 bases between. There are 14 residues in the CDR3. The V gene's germline CDR1 is MNHEY and CDR2 SVGAGI. CDR3 amino acids: CASSYGPFNTEAFF. The CDR3 nucleotides are TGTGCCAGCAGTTACGGTCCGTTTAACACTGAAGCTTTCTTT.

The rearrangement joins TRBV29-1 to TRBJ1-1, with D uncertain. The CDR3 consists of 11 residues. Per germline, CDR1 SQVTM and CDR2 ANQGSEA. V was shortened by 5 bases and J by 0 bases, with 4 bases between the two germline ends. CDR3 residues: CSVSVNTEAFF. The CDR3 DNA is TGCAGCGTTTCTGTGAACACTGAAGCTTTCTTT. Complete variable domain (other parts from reference TRBV29-1 and TRBJ1-1): SAVISQKPSRDICQRGTSLTIQCQVDSQVTMMFWYRQQPGQSLTLIATANQGSEATYESGFVIDKFPISRPNLTFSTLTVSNMSPEDSSIYLCSVSVNTEAFFGQGTRLTVV.

This clonotype was observed a few times. The V gene is TRBV28, the J gene TRBJ1-1; D might be TRBD1 (5 bases). Trimming stripped 1 base from V and 0 bases from J, with 6 bases between. The V gene's germline CDR1 is MDHEN and CDR2 SYDVKM. There are 14 residues in the CDR3. The DNA for the CDR3 is TGTGCCAGCAGTTTATTGGGGGTGAACACTGAAGCTTTCTTT. Translated: CASSLLGVNTEAFF.

This chain links TRBV27 with TRBJ2-7; the D gene could be TRBD1 or TRBD2 (5 bases each). Trimming took 5 bases from V and 5 from J, leaving 22 bases between them. This CDR3 is 16 amino acids long. Germline V gene sequence: CDR1 MNHEY, CDR2 SMNVEV (reference sequence). The CDR3 sequence is CASSPNTGAKEDEQYF. The CDR3 DNA reads as TGTGCCAGCAGTCCCAACACCGGGGCTAAAGAGGACGAGCAGTACTTC.

The rearrangement uses TRBV27 and TRBJ2-1; possibly TRBD1 for D (8 bases). This CDR3 has 13 amino acids. CDR1 is MNHEY, CDR2 SMNVEV, per germline (reference sequence). The germline V and J ends were trimmed by 9 bases and 5 bases, with 14 bases remaining between them. CDR3 sequence: CASKTGGDNEQFF. The CDR3 DNA is TGTGCCAGTAAAACAGGGGGGGACAATGAGCAGTTCTTC.

The V gene is TRBV10-2, the J gene TRBJ1-2; D might be TRBD1 (5 bases). The V and J ends lost 7 bases and 5 bases respectively, with 20 bases between them. The CDR3 covers 15 residues. Germline CDR1 WSHSY, CDR2 SAAADI. CDR3 sequence: CASTHETGWVYGYTF. CDR3 DNA sequence: TGCGCCAGCACCCATGAAACAGGCTGGGTTTATGGCTACACCTTC.

CDR3 nucleotide sequence: TGTGCCATCAGTGCCGACAGGGGCCCCCGATACAATGAGCAGTTCTTC. It codes for CAISADRGPRYNEQFF. The rearrangement joins TRBV10-3 to TRBJ2-1, with TRBD1 matching over 8 bases. Germline V CDR1 and CDR2: ENHRY, SYGVKD. The CDR3 spans 16 residues. J lost 4 bases, V lost 4 bases, and 9 bases had no gene match.

The CDR3 bases are TGTGCCAGCAGCCTTTTGCGTAGCGGGAGTAGTACAGATACGCAGTATTTT. Translating it yields CASSLLRSGSSTDTQYF. This chain connects TRBV27 to TRBJ2-3, with TRBD2 matching 9 bases. CDR3 length: 17 amino acids. V shed 6 bases, J shed 3 bases, and the junction held 13 bases outside the gene matches. Per germline, CDR1 MNHEY and CDR2 SMNVEV (reference sequence).

The V gene is TRBV15, the J gene TRBJ1-5, with D unclear. The CDR3 is 12 residues long. The V end was cut by 6 bases, the J end by 4 bases, with 7 bases between. Germline assignment: CDR1 LNHNV and CDR2 YYDKDF (reference sequence). CDR3 sequence (DNA): TGTGCCACCAGGGTTATAAATCAGCCCCAGCATTTT. Its translation: CATRVINQPQHF.

V is TRBV13 and J is TRBJ1-1, with D unclear. CDR1 is PRHDT, CDR2 FYEKMQ, per germline (reference sequence). CDR3 length: 14 residues. Trimming removed 6 bases at V and 1 base at J, with 12 bases between. CDR3 DNA: TGTGCCAGCAGTTATGCTGGGTGGAACACTGAAGCTTTCTTT. Encoded protein: CASSYAGWNTEAFF.

The count of this clonotype is one. The chain employs TRBV20-1 and TRBJ2-5; TRBD2 aligns across 8 bases. CDR1 is DFQATT, CDR2 SNEGSKA, per germline (reference sequence). Germline trimming cut 8 bases from V and 4 bases from J; bases unmatched to any gene: 15. The CDR3 contains 15 residues. The CDR3, as DNA: TGCAGTAACCTCAAGTACGGGCTAGCGGGAGAGACCCAGTACTTC. This encodes CSNLKYGLAGETQYF.

This sequence joins TRBV7-6 and TRBJ2-2; tentative D call: TRBD1 (5 bases). CDR1 and CDR2 (germline): SGHVS, FNYEAQ. V was trimmed by 7 bases and J by 7 bases, leaving 22 bases between them. This CDR3 is 16 amino acids long. The CDR3 sequence is CASKVDDSRAVGELFF. The CDR3 nucleotides are TGTGCCAGCAAGGTTGATGATTCCAGGGCGGTCGGGGAGCTGTTTTTT.

The chain joins TRBV30 to TRBJ1-3; 7 bases fit TRBD1. From germline, CDR1 is GTSNPN and CDR2 SVGIG (reference sequence). The CDR3 consists of 13 residues. The trim removed 2 bases at V and 3 bases at J, leaving 1 base unmatched. The CDR3 protein is CAWSRDSGNTIYF. Here the CDR3 DNA reads TGTGCCTGGAGTCGGGACAGTGGAAACACCATATATTTT.

The V and J genes are TRBV3-1 and TRBJ2-7; TRBD1 or TRBD2 may be the D gene (6 bases each). The CDR3 loop spans 16 amino acids. Per germline, CDR1 LGHDT and CDR2 YNNKEL (reference sequence). Trimming shortened V by 0 bases and J by 2 bases, and 14 bases separated the two germline ends. CDR3 amino acids: CASSQEGGKTAYEQYF. CDR3 DNA sequence: TGTGCCAGCAGCCAAGAGGGGGGCAAAACAGCCTACGAGCAGTACTTC.

The chain couples TRBV6-2 or TRBV6-3 to TRBJ2-7; D unresolved. Germline V gene sequence: CDR1 MNHEY, CDR2 SVGEGT. V was cut by 2 bases and J by 1 base, with 6 bases left in between. The CDR3 length is 13 residues. Here the CDR3 reads CASSYVSSYEQYF. CDR3 in DNA: TGTGCCAGCAGTTACGTGAGTTCCTACGAGCAGTACTTC.

The V call is TRBV14, the J call TRBJ1-1, with D perhaps TRBD1 (6 bases). The CDR3 is made up of 16 amino acids. Per the germline V gene, CDR1 is SGHDN and CDR2 is FVKESK. V gave up 3 bases and J gave up 3 bases, with 17 bases separating them. CDR3 in DNA: TGTGCCAGCAGCCAGCCACAGGGTGCAGGGGACACTGAAGCTTTCTTT. It codes for CASSQPQGAGDTEAFF.

J is TRBJ2-7 and V is TRBV6-5; 10 bases align to TRBD1. The CDR3 totals 15 residues. CDR1 and CDR2 (germline): MNHEY, SVGAGI. With 6 bases clipped from V and 4 bases from J, the junction kept 9 bases outside the gene matches. CDR3 amino acids: CASSFWDRGGYEQYF. As DNA, the CDR3 is TGTGCCAGCAGCTTCTGGGACAGGGGAGGGTACGAGCAGTACTTC.

This clonotype has just one count. The chain's CDR3 is CASLRVILAKNIQYF. CDR3 DNA: TGTGCCAGTCTCAGGGTGATCCTAGCCAAAAACATTCAGTACTTC. The genes are TRBV12-3 or TRBV12-4 and TRBJ2-4; D might be TRBD1 (5 bases). The CDR3 totals 15 residues. Deletions cut 9 bases from V and 0 bases from J, with 15 bases between.

V is TRBV4-3 and J is TRBJ2-1, with 8 nucleotides matching TRBD2. The CDR3 has 16 residues. J gave up 2 bases and V 0 bases, and 3 bases lay outside the gene matches. Per germline, CDR1 LGHNA and CDR2 YSLEER. The CDR3 region is CASSQDPAGAYNEQFF. The DNA for the CDR3 is TGCGCCAGCAGCCAAGATCCAGCGGGAGCCTACAATGAGCAGTTCTTC.

The V gene is TRBV15, the J gene TRBJ2-2, with D possibly TRBD1 on 6 matching bases. Deletions cut 0 bases from V and 5 bases from J, with 13 bases between. The CDR3 is 16 amino acids. From germline, CDR1 is LNHNV and CDR2 YYDKDF (reference sequence). CDR3 in amino acids: CATSRDWSQGTGELFF. CDR3 nucleotides: TGTGCCACCAGCAGAGATTGGTCGCAGGGGACCGGGGAGCTGTTTTTT.